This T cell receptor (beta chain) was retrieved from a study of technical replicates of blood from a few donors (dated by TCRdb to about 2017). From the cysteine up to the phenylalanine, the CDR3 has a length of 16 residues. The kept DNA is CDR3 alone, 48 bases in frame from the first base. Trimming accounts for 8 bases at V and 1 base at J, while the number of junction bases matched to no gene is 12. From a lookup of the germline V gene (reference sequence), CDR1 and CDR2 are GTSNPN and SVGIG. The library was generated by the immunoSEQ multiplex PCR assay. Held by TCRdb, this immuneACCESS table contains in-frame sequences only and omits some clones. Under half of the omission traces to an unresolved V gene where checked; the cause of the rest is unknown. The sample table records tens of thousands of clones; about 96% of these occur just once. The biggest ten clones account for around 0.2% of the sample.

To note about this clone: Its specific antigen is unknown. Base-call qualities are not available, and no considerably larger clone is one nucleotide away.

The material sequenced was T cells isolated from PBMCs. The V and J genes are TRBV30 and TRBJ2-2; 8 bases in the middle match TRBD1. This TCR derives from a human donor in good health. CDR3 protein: CAPPRGRTQNTGELFF. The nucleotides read TGTGCCCCCCCCAGGGGGCGGACCCAGAACACCGGGGAGCTGTTTTTT.